Presented here are 30 T cell receptor beta chains from one specimen sequenced in a study of T-cell reconstitution after alpha-beta-depleted transplantation in children. The TCRbeta library was prepared with unique molecular identifiers. MiXCR, applied by TCRdb to the PCR reads, yields one record per CDR3 protein. The sample has under 450,000 distinct CDR3 sequences; 13% are singletons. The source material was PBMCs, sampled from the stem cell graft. The receptor source for this set is a human donor who donated a stem cell graft to a child with Fanconi anemia.

This clonotype was detected many times. The chain has TRBV5-1 and TRBJ1-5; D is possibly TRBD1 (5 bases). The germline V and J ends were trimmed by 0 bases and 4 bases, with 17 bases remaining between them. Germline loops: CDR1 SGHRS, CDR2 YFSETQ. The CDR3 totals 17 residues. CDR3 nucleotides: TGCGCCAGCAGCTTGGGTCCGAGCGGGGCAGGAAATCAGCCCCAGCATTTT. Translation: CASSLGPSGAGNQPQHF. The variable domain in full, with the rest retrieved from reference TRBV5-1 and TRBJ1-5, is KAGVTQTPRYLIKTRGQQVTLSCSPISGHRSVSWYQQTPGQGLQFLFEYFSETQRNKGNFPGRFSGRQFSNSRSEMNVSTLELGDSALYLCASSLGPSGAGNQPQHFGDGTRLSIL.

This clonotype has a count of ten or more. CDR3 sequence: CASSFDRITDTQYF. CDR3 DNA sequence: TGCGCCAGCAGCTTCGACAGAATCACAGATACGCAGTATTTT. The rearrangement joins TRBV5-1 to TRBJ2-3; D possibly corresponds to TRBD1 (5 bases). The CDR3 extends over 14 amino acids. V was cut by 2 bases and J by 2 bases, with 9 bases left in between. CDR1 is SGHRS, CDR2 YFSETQ, per germline.

This clonotype has ten or more counts. V usage is TRBV28 and J usage is TRBJ2-7; D is unresolved. Germline V gene data show CDR1 as MDHEN and CDR2 as SYDVKM. With 2 bases removed from V and 6 bases from J, the gap between germline ends came to 2 bases. This CDR3 is 10 amino acids long. The CDR3 loop reads CASSLREQYF. CDR3 in DNA: TGTGCCAGCAGTTTACGCGAGCAGTACTTC.

This clonotype was recorded at least ten times. V usage is TRBV12-3 or TRBV12-4 and J usage is TRBJ2-1; D uncertain. V lost 4 bases, J lost 10 bases, and 8 bases lay in between. The CDR3 runs 11 residues. The CDR3 protein is CASSSTREQFF. The CDR3 region has the DNA TGTGCCAGCAGTTCGACCCGAGAGCAGTTCTTC.

In its sample, this clonotype was seen many times. The V gene is TRBV3-1, the J gene TRBJ2-1; D is possibly TRBD2 (6 bases). Trimming took off 0 bases at V and 9 bases at J, with 12 bases between the two ends. The CDR3 has 14 residues. From germline, CDR1 is LGHDT and CDR2 YNNKEL (reference sequence). The CDR3 spells CASSQEAPGGEQFF. Here the CDR3 DNA reads TGTGCCAGCAGCCAAGAGGCTCCCGGGGGTGAGCAGTTCTTC.

This clonotype was recorded at least ten times. The chain joins TRBV7-8 to TRBJ2-2, with 7 bases lining up with TRBD1. CDR1 and CDR2 from the germline V gene are SGHVS and FQNEAQ. V shed 2 bases and J 3 bases; nucleotides not matched to a gene: 6. This CDR3 region has 16 residues. In DNA, the CDR3 is TGTGCCAGCAGCTTAACTCCGGGACAGCACACCGGGGAGCTGTTTTTT. Translating gives CASSLTPGQHTGELFF.

This clonotype was seen ten or more times. V usage is TRBV19 and J usage is TRBJ1-2, with 8 bases identical to TRBD1. V shed 8 bases, J shed 6 bases, and the junction held 8 bases outside the gene matches. The CDR3 is made up of 13 amino acids. The germline V gene encodes CDR1 LNHDA and CDR2 SQIVND (reference sequence). The CDR3 DNA sequence: TGTGCCAGTTCCCCCCGGGACAGGCATGGCTACACCTTC. It yields the protein CASSPRDRHGYTF.

This clonotype was observed many times. The chain combines TRBV28 with TRBJ1-1; perhaps TRBD1 as D (6 bases). This CDR3 comprises 12 residues. Trimming took 10 bases from V and 5 from J, leaving 14 bases between them. CDR1 is MDHEN and CDR2 is SYDVKM in the germline V gene. As DNA, the CDR3 is TGTGCCACCCGGGACAACCCGACTGAAGCTTTCTTT. Encoded protein: CATRDNPTEAFF.

This rearrangement joins TRBV28 to TRBJ2-1, with D maybe TRBD1 (6 bases). The ends were cut back, 1 base at V and 4 bases at J, with 17 bases in the middle. CDR1 and CDR2 (germline): MDHEN, SYDVKM. This CDR3 region has 17 residues. The CDR3 protein is CASSLFPGTSKYNEQFF. The DNA for the CDR3 is TGTGCCAGCAGTTTATTTCCCGGGACATCTAAATACAATGAGCAGTTCTTC.

This rearrangement joins TRBV19 to TRBJ1-5; 9 nucleotides align to TRBD1. The V segment lost 5 bases and the J segment 9 bases; nucleotides outside the gene matches: 17. The germline CDR1 and CDR2 sequences are LNHDA and SQIVND (reference sequence). The CDR3 has 17 residues. The CDR3 coding sequence is TGTGCCAGTAGTCTAGGGACAGGGACGGCGAACGCGGGGCCCCAGCATTTT. It is translated as CASSLGTGTANAGPQHF.

This clonotype occurred a few times. The chain has TRBV4-1 and TRBJ1-3; unclear D gene. Between the trimmed V and J ends, which lost 4 bases and 0 bases, there was a span of 7 bases. Germline loops: CDR1 MGHRA, CDR2 YSYEKL. The CDR3 covers 14 residues. CDR3 sequence (DNA): TGCGCCAGCAGCCCAAACTTCTCTGGAAACACCATATATTTT. The encoded protein is CASSPNFSGNTIYF.

This clonotype has ten or more counts. The chain recombines TRBV9 with TRBJ1-2; D gene unclear. The V end was cut by 0 bases, the J end by 7 bases, with 16 bases between. In germline, CDR1 is SGDLS, CDR2 YYNGEE. CDR3 length: 15 residues. CDR3 region: CASSVATTLGGGYTF. The CDR3, as DNA: TGTGCCAGCAGCGTAGCTACGACCCTGGGCGGTGGCTACACCTTC.

This clonotype has only a few counts. This sequence joins TRBV28 and TRBJ1-6; 7 bases map to TRBD1. V was pared by 9 bases and J by 7 bases, with 12 bases of the junction left unmatched. The germline V gene encodes CDR1 MDHEN and CDR2 SYDVKM. The CDR3 consists of 15 residues. The CDR3 here is CASGDSSAENSPLHF. The CDR3 DNA sequence: TGTGCCAGTGGGGACAGTTCGGCAGAAAATTCACCCCTCCACTTT. The variable domain in full, with the rest retrieved from reference TRBV28 and TRBJ1-6, is DVKVTQSSRYLVKRTGEKVFLECVQDMDHENMFWYRQDPGLGLRLIYFSYDVKMKEKGDIPEGYSVSREKKERFSLILESASTNQTSMYLCASGDSSAENSPLHFGNGTRLTVT.

The chain joins TRBV12-3 or TRBV12-4 to TRBJ1-1; TRBD1 might be the D (6 bases). Trimming took 5 bases from V and 7 from J, leaving 11 bases between them. The CDR3 contains 12 residues. The CDR3 region is CASSVTGIEAFF. DNA for the CDR3: TGTGCCAGCAGTGTCACAGGGATTGAAGCTTTCTTT.

The table lists this clonotype with a few counts. The chain is built from TRBV29-1 and TRBJ2-3; D tentatively fits TRBD1 or TRBD2 (5 bases each). Trimming took 6 bases from V and 5 from J, leaving 12 bases between them. From germline, CDR1 is SQVTM and CDR2 ANQGSEA. This CDR3 region has 12 residues. CDR3 coding DNA: TGCAGCGTCCAGGGTCGGGGAGATACGCAGTATTTT. Translation gives CSVQGRGDTQYF.

The V gene is TRBV5-1, the J gene TRBJ2-7; TRBD1 aligns across 8 bases. The length of the CDR3 is 15 residues. With V trimmed by 3 bases and J by 4 bases, 9 bases remained unmatched. Germline V CDR1 and CDR2: SGHRS, YFSETQ. CDR3 residues: CASSSNPGGSYEQYV. The DNA for the CDR3 is TGCGCCAGCAGCTCAAACCCAGGGGGCTCATACGAGCAGTACGTC.

The J gene is TRBJ1-1, the V gene TRBV2, with a tentative D call TRBD1 (5 bases). Germline CDR1 and CDR2: SNHLY and FYNNEI. V was cut by 3 bases and J by 3 bases, with 8 bases left in between. The CDR3 is 13 residues long. The CDR3 region has the DNA TGTGCCAGCAGTGAGGGGCAGTACACTGAAGCTTTCTTT. It specifies CASSEGQYTEAFF.

There are a few counts of this clonotype. The chain combines TRBV7-2 with TRBJ2-1; 9 nucleotides align to TRBD2. Germline V CDR1 and CDR2: SGHTA, FQGNSA. V lost 5 bases and J lost 7; bases outside the gene matches: 12. The CDR3 is 16 residues long. The CDR3 region has the DNA TGTGCCAGCAGCGGGACTAGCATCTCTCGCTGGAATGAGCAGTTCTTC. This translates into CASSGTSISRWNEQFF.

This chain connects TRBV29-1 to TRBJ1-2; 8 bases agree with TRBD1. Trimming at V came to 1 base and at J to 1 base, leaving 5 bases not matched to a gene. Germline V gene data show CDR1 as SQVTM and CDR2 as ANQGSEA. This CDR3 contains 15 residues. The DNA of the CDR3 is TGCAGCGTTGAAGTGCACAGGGGGTATAACTATGGCTACACCTTC. This gives the protein CSVEVHRGYNYGYTF. The complete variable domain, with remaining parts taken from reference TRBV29-1 and TRBJ1-2, reads SAVISQKPSRDICQRGTSLTIQCQVDSQVTMMFWYRQQPGQSLTLIATANQGSEATYESGFVIDKFPISRPNLTFSTLTVSNMSPEDSSIYLCSVEVHRGYNYGYTFGSGTRLTVV.

A few counts support this clonotype. The J gene is TRBJ1-2, the V gene TRBV20-1; D gene unclear. The CDR3 spans 11 residues. V lost 6 bases, J lost 3 bases, and 8 bases lay in between. Germline-derived CDR1 and CDR2 are DFQATT and SNEGSKA (reference sequence). CDR3 DNA sequence: TGCAGTGCCCCGAAAGACTATGGCTACACCTTC. It translates to CSAPKDYGYTF.

This sequence joins TRBV20-1 and TRBJ2-7; 10 nucleotides align to TRBD1. V lost 5 bases to trimming and J lost 5 bases; unmatched junction nucleotides: 6. The CDR3 has 13 residues. Germline V CDR1 and CDR2: DFQATT, SNEGSKA (reference sequence). CDR3 in amino acids: CSAYLTGGDEQYF. CDR3 nucleotide sequence: TGCAGTGCTTACCTGACAGGGGGCGACGAGCAGTACTTC.

The chain has TRBV19 and TRBJ2-1; the D gene is possibly TRBD2 (5 bases). This CDR3 is 13 amino acids long. Germline CDR1 LNHDA, CDR2 SQIVND (reference sequence). V was pared by 4 bases and J by 8 bases, with 12 bases between. The CDR3 sequence is CASSKEPRDEQFF. DNA of the CDR3: TGTGCCAGTAGTAAGGAGCCGAGGGATGAGCAGTTCTTC.

This clonotype appeared a few times. The chain carries TRBV6-5 and TRBJ2-2, with 9 nucleotides matching TRBD1. The CDR3 consists of 18 residues. Germline assignment: CDR1 MNHEY and CDR2 SVGAGI. Germline trimming cut 0 bases from V and 6 bases from J; bases unmatched to any gene: 11. This CDR3 reads CASSYSTGNRGLAGELFF. As DNA, the CDR3 is TGTGCCAGCAGTTACTCGACGGGCAACAGGGGGCTTGCCGGGGAGCTGTTTTTT.

The rearrangement uses TRBV5-1 and TRBJ2-7; D is possibly TRBD2 (6 bases). Germline loops: CDR1 SGHRS, CDR2 YFSETQ. There are 14 residues in the CDR3. V lost 1 base, J lost 4 bases, and 12 bases lay in between. For the CDR3, the DNA is TGCGCCAGCAGCTTGCGAGGAGGGGCTTACGAGCAGTACTTC. Translated: CASSLRGGAYEQYF.

This clonotype has only a few counts. The V and J genes are TRBV11-1 and TRBJ1-3; 7 positions match TRBD1. Germline trimming cut 6 bases from V and 0 bases from J; bases unmatched to any gene: 8. Germline V lookup: CDR1 SGHAT, CDR2 FQDESV (reference sequence). The length of the CDR3 is 16 residues. This CDR3 reads CASSPTGAFSGNTIYF. CDR3 DNA: TGTGCCAGCAGTCCTACAGGGGCCTTCTCTGGAAACACCATATATTTT.

This clonotype was counted only a few times. This chain connects TRBV6-1 to TRBJ1-3, with unresolved D. This CDR3 has 14 residues. V was trimmed by 9 bases and J by 0 bases, leaving 12 bases between them. CDR1 and CDR2 from the germline V gene are MNHNS and SASEGT. The DNA of the CDR3 is TGTGCCAGTCGAGGGCTTAGCTCTGGAAACACCATATATTTT. Translation gives CASRGLSSGNTIYF.

Here the CDR3 reads CSINMGGWNEEGKLFF. The CDR3 DNA reads as TGCAGCATTAATATGGGGGGTTGGAACGAAGAGGGAAAACTGTTTTTT. The rearrangement uses TRBV29-1 and TRBJ1-4; possible D gene TRBD1, 5 bases. Germline V CDR1 and CDR2: SQVTM, ANQGSEA. The germline V and J ends were trimmed by 8 bases and 10 bases, with 29 bases remaining between them. The CDR3 runs to 16 residues.

This chain joins TRBV10-3 and TRBJ2-2, with TRBD1 identical over 8 bases. The CDR3 has 17 residues. V trimming: 0 bases; J trimming: 4 bases; junction bases outside the gene matches: 7. Per germline, CDR1 ENHRY and CDR2 SYGVKD. The CDR3 DNA follows: TGTGCCATCAGTGAGTCGGGATTAACAGGGGGCACCGGGGAGCTGTTTTTT. This encodes CAISESGLTGGTGELFF.

This clonotype was seen many times. The rearrangement uses TRBV5-1 and TRBJ1-2, with unresolved D. The CDR3 length is 14 residues. The germline V gene encodes CDR1 SGHRS and CDR2 YFSETQ. V lost 2 bases to trimming and J lost 5 bases, with 13 bases between them. This CDR3 is CASSLSGERYGYTF. In DNA form, the CDR3 reads TGCGCCAGCAGCTTATCTGGGGAGAGGTATGGCTACACCTTC.

This clonotype was counted many times. The rearrangement uses TRBV5-1 and TRBJ2-3; 8 bases align to TRBD1. This CDR3 is 15 amino acids long. V lost 2 bases and J lost 0; bases outside the gene matches: 2. Germline V gene sequence: CDR1 SGHRS, CDR2 YFSETQ. CDR3 in amino acids: CASSFQGASTDTQYF. In DNA, the CDR3 is TGCGCCAGCAGCTTTCAGGGGGCGAGCACAGATACGCAGTATTTT.